This T cell receptor (beta chain) was captured by sequencing in a study of cytomegalovirus exposure and HLA in healthy donors. Study conclusions and caveats: One variant, a missense change in DCLRE1C, was linked in a later analysis to TCR beta V- and J-gene trimming. The classifier, whose performance was assessed in both the original and validation cohorts, reportedly diagnosed cytomegalovirus status with high specificity and sensitivity. The number of N-insertions in an Asian-associated ancestry cluster was reportedly below the 666-donor mean in a later analysis. Using a false discovery rate of 0.05, a later analysis showed that approximately 16,000 TCR beta sequences were associated with HLA alleles.

Per germline, CDR1 MDHEN and CDR2 SYDVKM. With 2 bases clipped from V and 6 bases from J, the junction kept 6 bases outside the gene matches. The CDR3 sequence is 14 residues long. Amplification used 60 Vbeta primers and 13 Jbeta primers. Sequencing was performed with immunoSEQ multiplex PCR; in TCRdb, only in-frame clones are kept and a portion is missing. Of about 150,000 clones in the sample, roughly 80% were seen once. Regarding this clone: Antigen unknown.

The chain is built from TRBV28 and TRBJ1-1; TRBD1 aligns across 7 bases. The sequence was obtained from a man younger than 30 in good health and CMV-seronegative. Sequenced material: PBMCs. DNA for the CDR3: TGTGCCAGCAGTTTACCTCAGGGGGTAGCTGAAGCTTTCTTT. Translation: CASSLPQGVAEAFF.